This T cell receptor beta chain was sequenced for a study of T cell repertoires in cytomegalovirus infection. About the study: Public TCR beta signatures marked donors with CMV infection and the matching HLA. Study-wide results and caveats: Across the ex vivo response, the dominant clonotypes were HLA-C-restricted CMV-specific TCR beta clonotypes. Frequencies of public TCR beta families were cumulated, and this identified carriers of CMV plus the relevant HLA.

V dropped 4 bases and J dropped 2 bases, with 6 bases sitting between them. The germline CDR1 and CDR2 sequences are SNHLY and FYNNEI. This CDR3 is built from 14 residues. A single record per CDR3 protein comes from TCRdb applying MiXCR to the reads. Of 700,000 to 950,000 distinct CDR3 sequences listed, approximately 32% are singletons. This clonotype was observed a handful of times. Its antigen remains unknown. The sequence was obtained from a human donor in good health (CMV status not recorded). Some clones in this sample may be carry-over from other donors' samples. The chain links TRBV2 to TRBJ2-6; the D is unclear. The sequencing used cultured CD8+ T cells from PBMCs, collected from culture after CMV antigen stimulation. CDR3 sequence: CASSGRAGANVLTF. In DNA form, the CDR3 reads TGTGCCAGCAGTGGCCGAGCTGGGGCCAACGTCCTGACTTTC.